The 19 T cell receptor beta chains below were found in one sample sequenced in a study of control samples from healthy donors and cancer patients. Clones were sequenced by immunoSEQ multiplex PCR, and TCRdb holds only the in-frame ones, with some missing. Altogether about 160,000 clones are present, 90% to 95% being singletons, with the ten largest covering 14%. The specimen sequenced was PBMCs. Receptors originate from a man between 60 and 75 years old with colorectal cancer.

This clone has a single count. This chain uses TRBV6-5 with TRBJ1-2; D remains ambiguous. V gave up 3 bases and J gave up 0 bases, with 8 bases separating them. This CDR3 region has 14 residues. The germline CDR1 and CDR2 sequences are MNHEY and SVGAGI. The chain's CDR3 is CASSYQSSNYGYTF. CDR3 nucleotides: TGTGCCAGCAGTTATCAGTCATCTAACTATGGCTACACCTTC.

CDR3 loop: CASSYYGTDEQYF. The CDR3 nucleotides are TGTGCCAGCAGTTACTATGGGACGGACGAGCAGTACTTC. The chain carries TRBV6-2 or TRBV6-3 and TRBJ2-7, with D perhaps being TRBD1 or TRBD2 (5 bases each). The CDR3 sequence is 13 residues long. V was cut by 1 base and J by 5 bases, with 9 bases left in between. Germline V lookup: CDR1 MNHEY, CDR2 SVGEGT.

The chain's CDR3 is CASSLESGVRGEQFF. DNA of the CDR3: TGTGCCAGCAGCTTAGAGTCAGGGGTGCGGGGTGAGCAGTTCTTC. The chain uses TRBV7-2 and TRBJ2-1; either TRBD1 or TRBD2 may supply D (6 bases each). V lost 1 base and J 9 bases, leaving 16 bases between the germline ends. The CDR3 loop spans 15 amino acids. In germline, CDR1 is SGHTA, CDR2 FQGNSA.

The chain uses TRBV5-1 and TRBJ2-3; TRBD2 might be the D (6 bases). Germline CDR1 reads SGHRS; CDR2 reads YFSETQ. CDR3 length equals 15 residues. The V end was cut by 5 bases, the J end by 1 base, with 14 bases between. As DNA, the CDR3 is TGCGCCAGCAGGCTTGGAGGGCCCGGCACAGATACGCAGTATTTT. The encoded protein is CASRLGGPGTDTQYF. Based on the CDR3 plus reference TRBV5-1 and TRBJ2-3, the full variable domain is KAGVTQTPRYLIKTRGQQVTLSCSPISGHRSVSWYQQTPGQGLQFLFEYFSETQRNKGNFPGRFSGRQFSNSRSEMNVSTLELGDSALYLCASRLGGPGTDTQYFGPGTRLTVL.

The chain carries TRBV10-2 and TRBJ1-4; D gene uncertain. Trimming cost V 2 bases and J 7 bases, with 11 bases left between them. The CDR3 runs to 14 residues. Germline V CDR1 and CDR2: WSHSY, SAAADI. In DNA, the CDR3 is TGCGCCAGCAGTGAGGCAGCTGCCTTTGAAAAACTGTTTTTT. Its translation is CASSEAAAFEKLFF.

The CDR3 DNA sequence: TGCGCCAGCAGCTTGGCCATCGCCAGCTCCTATAATTCACCCCTCCACTTT. This translates into CASSLAIASSYNSPLHF. The rearrangement links TRBV5-1 to TRBJ1-6, with no clear D. The CDR3 runs to 17 residues. The V gene's germline CDR1 is SGHRS and CDR2 YFSETQ. Trimming pared 0 bases from V and 0 bases from J, leaving 10 bases between.

The chain links TRBV3-1 (or the pseudogene TRBV3-2) to TRBJ2-5; D is unresolved. CDR3 length equals 12 residues. From germline, CDR1 is LGHDT and CDR2 YNNKEL (reference sequence). Trimming took 4 bases from V and 6 from J, leaving 9 bases between them. DNA for the CDR3: TGTGCCAGCAGCCCCCCTCTTCAGACCCAGTACTTC. It yields the protein CASSPPLQTQYF.

The V and J genes are TRBV3-1 (or the pseudogene TRBV3-2) and TRBJ2-7; the match to TRBD2 covers 8 bases. V shed 3 bases and J 1 base; nucleotides not matched to a gene: 5. The CDR3 has 15 amino acids. Germline loops: CDR1 LGHDT, CDR2 YNNKEL (reference sequence). The CDR3 DNA follows: TGTGCCAGCAGCCACCCCAGCGGGGGTTCCTACGAGCAGTACTTC. This sequence encodes CASSHPSGGSYEQYF.

This clone has a single count. The CDR3 is CASSVGLASGELFF. The CDR3, as DNA: TGTGCCAGCAGCGTAGGACTAGCTTCCGGGGAGCTGTTTTTT. The rearrangement uses TRBV9 and TRBJ2-2; 7 nucleotides agree with TRBD2. The CDR3 is made up of 14 amino acids. With 0 bases clipped from V and 6 bases from J, the junction kept 2 bases outside the gene matches. Germline CDR1 and CDR2: SGDLS and YYNGEE.

V usage is TRBV15 and J usage is TRBJ2-7; the match to TRBD1 covers 8 bases. Germline values: CDR1 LNHNV, CDR2 YYDKDF (reference sequence). V was pared by 0 bases and J by 2 bases, with 6 bases of the junction left unmatched. This CDR3 region has 16 residues. The CDR3 nucleotides read TGTGCCACCAGCAGAGACACAGGACAGGGCACCTACGAGCAGTACTTC. Protein product: CATSRDTGQGTYEQYF.

The chain couples TRBV7-2 to TRBJ2-3; 10 bases are a match to TRBD2. Losses at the gene ends were 7 bases for V and 7 bases for J; bases not matched to a gene: 8. This CDR3 comprises 14 residues. The germline gives CDR1 SGHTA, CDR2 FQGNSA. CDR3 residues: CASTLAGAGNTQYF. The CDR3 nucleotides read TGTGCCAGCACCCTAGCGGGGGCGGGGAATACGCAGTATTTT.

This clone was recorded only once. The CDR3 loop is CASSEKDAATEAFF. DNA of the CDR3: TGTGCCAGCAGTGAAAAGGACGCAGCCACTGAAGCTTTCTTT. The chain has TRBV6-1 and TRBJ1-1; D is ambiguous. The CDR3 has 14 amino acids. Germline CDR1 is MNHNS and CDR2 is SASEGT. Trimming removed 2 bases from V and 4 bases from J, with 11 bases in between.

V gene TRBV25-1 combines with J gene TRBJ2-5; D is ambiguous. Trimming left V 7 bases short and J 5 bases short, with 14 bases between. Germline V lookup: CDR1 MGHDK, CDR2 SYGVNS. This CDR3 has 13 amino acids. CDR3 sequence reads: CASNAVLRETQYF. In DNA form, the CDR3 reads TGTGCCAGCAATGCGGTCCTGCGGGAGACCCAGTACTTC.

The genes are TRBV4-1 and TRBJ1-3, with D possibly being TRBD1 (6 bases). There are 19 residues in the CDR3. The germline CDR1 and CDR2 sequences are MGHRA and YSYEKL. V lost 5 bases and J lost 2, with 25 bases in between. CDR3: CASSYDLPSQGQAGNTIYF. In nucleotides, the CDR3 is TGCGCCAGCAGCTATGATCTACCTTCTCAGGGGCAGGCTGGAAACACCATATATTTT.

This chain links TRBV4-3 with TRBJ2-7; TRBD1 agrees at 9 bases. This CDR3 region has 18 residues. The V gene end was trimmed by 0 bases and the J gene end by 0 bases; junction bases not matched to a gene: 9. Germline V lookup: CDR1 LGHNA, CDR2 YSLEER. In DNA form, the CDR3 reads TGCGCCAGCAGCCAAGATCCTACCGGGACAGGGTCCTCCTACGAGCAGTACTTC. Its protein product is CASSQDPTGTGSSYEQYF.

The chain recombines TRBV7-9 with TRBJ1-4, with D tentatively TRBD1 (6 bases). The CDR3 extends over 16 amino acids. Trimming left V 1 base short and J 0 bases short, with 9 bases between. Germline V gene data show CDR1 as SEHNR and CDR2 as FQNEAQ (reference sequence). The CDR3 is CASSLGDTATNEKLFF. The DNA for the CDR3 is TGTGCCAGCAGCTTAGGGGACACTGCAACTAATGAAAAACTGTTTTTT.

The chain recombines TRBV24-1 with TRBJ1-2, with 12 bases fitting TRBD1. The germline V gene has CDR1 KGHDR and CDR2 SFDVKD. This CDR3 is 15 amino acids long. Trimming removed 2 bases from V and 7 bases from J; junction bases left unmatched: 4. As DNA, the CDR3 is TGTGCCACCAGTGATTCGGGACAGGGGGCAGGTGGCTACACCTTC. This encodes CATSDSGQGAGGYTF.

The chain joins TRBV28 to TRBJ1-5, with 9 positions matching TRBD1. The CDR3 is 15 residues long. Germline V gene data show CDR1 as MDHEN and CDR2 as SYDVKM. V lost 1 base to trimming and J lost 6 bases; unmatched junction nucleotides: 4. CDR3 bases: TGTGCCAGCAGTTTATACAGGGGGCTGACTCAGCCCCAGCATTTT. Encoded protein: CASSLYRGLTQPQHF.

This clone appeared a single time. The rearrangement uses TRBV10-1 and TRBJ1-5; D possibly corresponds to TRBD1 (6 bases). CDR3 length: 15 residues. The germline V gene encodes CDR1 WNHNN and CDR2 SYGVQD (reference sequence). Deletions cut 3 bases from V and 1 base from J, with 10 bases between. The CDR3 bases are TGCGCCAGCAGTGAAAGGGGGAAGAGCAATCAGCCCCAGCATTTT. Its protein is CASSERGKSNQPQHF.